These 17 T cell receptor beta chains came from one sample sequenced in a study of blood T cells in healthy people across ages (dated by TCRdb to between 2015 and 2017). Libraries were prepared through 5' RACE. Sequenced on an Illumina HiSeq 2500. A second PCR of about 6 to 11 cycles was performed with a sample-barcoded 5' primer and a J-beta primer mix. Using fastp trimming at Q25 and MiXCR clonotype assembly, TCRdb reanalyzed the public sequencing data and kept in-frame beta chains. CDR3 protein duplicates are merged, each entry listing the most common genes and DNA. This sample has approximately 730,000 distinct CDR3 sequences in its table, and 40% to 45% of those were observed once. The ten top clones hold 20% to 25% of the sample. Sequencing was performed on blood. The receptor source for this set is a woman aged 60-75 years in good health.

This chain uses TRBV10-3 with TRBJ1-2; no clear D gene. The CDR3 is 13 amino acids. Deletions cut 2 bases from V and 3 bases from J, with 7 bases between. The germline V gene has CDR1 ENHRY and CDR2 SYGVKD. CDR3 in amino acids: CAISEGQDYGYTF. DNA for the CDR3: TGTGCCATCAGTGAGGGTCAGGACTATGGCTACACCTTC.

This clonotype has just a few counts. The chain couples TRBV12-3 or TRBV12-4 to TRBJ1-1, with a tentative D call TRBD1 (6 bases). V shed 7 bases and J shed 0 bases, with 15 bases lying between them. The CDR3 loop spans 15 amino acids. Written as DNA, the CDR3 is TGTGCCAGCACCGAAACGACAGGCATGAACACTGAAGCTTTCTTT. Translation gives CASTETTGMNTEAFF.

The V and J genes are TRBV25-1 and TRBJ1-2; D call uncertain. Trimming cost V 2 bases and J 6 bases, with 13 bases left between them. Per germline, CDR1 MGHDK and CDR2 SYGVNS. CDR3 length equals 14 residues. The CDR3, as DNA: TGTGCCAGCAGTGAAATTGGGCTGAGACATGGCTACACCTTC. Encoded protein: CASSEIGLRHGYTF.

J is TRBJ2-7 and V is TRBV7-9, with 10 positions matching TRBD2. This CDR3 region has 14 residues. J was trimmed by 5 bases and V by 1 base; bases with no gene match: 2. From germline, CDR1 is SEHNR and CDR2 FQNEAQ (reference sequence). As DNA, the CDR3 is TGTGCCAGCAGCTTAGACCTAGCGGGGGACGAGCAGTACTTC. This codes for CASSLDLAGDEQYF. Drawing the rest from reference TRBV7-9 and TRBJ2-7, the complete variable domain is DTGVSQNPRHKITKRGQNVTFRCDPISEHNRLYWYRQTLGQGPEFLTYFQNEAQLEKSRLLSDRFSAERPKGSFSTLEIQRTEQGDSAMYLCASSLDLAGDEQYFGPGTRLTVT.

The chain uses TRBV7-9 and TRBJ2-4; D is unresolved. The J call is in doubt because the DNA end fits TRBJ2-7 better. The CDR3 contains 13 residues. The V gene's germline CDR1 is SEHNR and CDR2 FQNEAQ (reference sequence). This CDR3 reads CASSSPLSAEQYF. The CDR3 nucleotides read TGTGCCAGCAGCTCCCCACTGAGCGCCGAGCAGTACTTC.

In its sample, this clonotype was seen a few times. The genes are TRBV19 and TRBJ2-7; TRBD1 aligns across 7 bases. The CDR3 loop spans 14 amino acids. Trimming at V came to 5 bases and at J to 0 bases, leaving 4 bases not matched to a gene. Germline CDR1 and CDR2: LNHDA and SQIVND (reference sequence). The CDR3, as DNA: TGTGCCAGTAGTTTCGGGACAGTCTCCTACGAGCAGTACTTC. Translation: CASSFGTVSYEQYF.

The table lists this clonotype with a few counts. This sequence joins TRBV6-6 and TRBJ2-3; TRBD2 agrees at 7 bases. The CDR3 length is 15 residues. V gave up 2 bases and J gave up 3 bases; unmatched junction bases: 5. From germline, CDR1 is MNHNY and CDR2 SVGAGI (reference sequence). This chain's CDR3 is CASSYGAGETDTQYF. The CDR3 DNA sequence: TGTGCCAGCAGTTACGGTGCGGGAGAAACAGATACGCAGTATTTT.

The rearrangement uses TRBV5-4 and TRBJ2-3; D gene ambiguous. Germline V lookup: CDR1 SGHNT, CDR2 YYREEE (reference sequence). Deletions cut 1 base from V and 2 bases from J, with 11 bases between. The CDR3 is 15 residues long. The CDR3 DNA reads TGTGCCAGCAGCTTGTCGGCGGAAAACACAGATACGCAGTATTTT. Its protein product is CASSLSAENTDTQYF.

The chain is built from TRBV12-3 or TRBV12-4 and TRBJ2-5; possibly TRBD1 for D (6 bases). The CDR3 is 15 amino acids. Deletions cut 2 bases from V and 5 bases from J, with 15 bases between. DNA of the CDR3: TGTGCCAGCAGTTTAATGGGGGCGACGGGGGAGACCCAGTACTTC. Amino acid sequence: CASSLMGATGETQYF.

The chain recombines TRBV6-2 or TRBV6-3 with TRBJ2-7; D might be TRBD1 (6 bases). Trimming removed 2 bases from V and 4 bases from J, with 15 bases in between. The germline V gene encodes CDR1 MNHEY and CDR2 SVGEGT. The CDR3 length is 15 residues. CDR3 region: CASSYRGQKVYEQYF. DNA for the CDR3: TGTGCCAGCAGTTACCGCGGACAGAAGGTATACGAGCAGTACTTC.

The V and J genes are TRBV5-1 and TRBJ2-3, with D maybe TRBD2 (6 bases). Trimming removed 4 bases at V and 6 bases at J, with 15 bases between. The CDR3 contains 14 residues. Germline CDR1 is SGHRS and CDR2 is YFSETQ. DNA for the CDR3: TGCGCCAGCAGCGCGGGGTCCCCCCAGGATACGCAGTATTTT. Residues: CASSAGSPQDTQYF.

This clonotype was counted only a few times. The chain joins TRBV5-1 to TRBJ2-1; 14 nucleotides align to TRBD2. This CDR3 has 15 residues. With 5 bases clipped from V and 13 bases from J, the junction kept 11 bases outside the gene matches. Germline lookup yields CDR1 SGHRS and CDR2 YFSETQ. The CDR3 reads CASSGTSGRGETQFF. CDR3 DNA: TGCGCCAGCAGTGGGACTAGCGGGAGAGGAGAGACCCAGTTCTTC.

This clonotype turned up a few times. CDR3 sequence reads: CSGGEANQPQHF. The CDR3, as DNA: TGCAGCGGGGGGGAGGCCAATCAGCCCCAGCATTTT. V gene TRBV29-1 combines with J gene TRBJ1-5, with D tentatively TRBD1 (5 bases). V was shortened by 7 bases and J by 3 bases, with 10 bases between the two germline ends. The CDR3 covers 12 residues. Germline CDR1 is SQVTM and CDR2 is ANQGSEA. Complete variable domain (other parts from reference TRBV29-1 and TRBJ1-5): SAVISQKPSRDICQRGTSLTIQCQVDSQVTMMFWYRQQPGQSLTLIATANQGSEATYESGFVIDKFPISRPNLTFSTLTVSNMSPEDSSIYLCSGGEANQPQHFGDGTRLSIL.

V and J are TRBV20-1 and TRBJ2-3, with D hard to call. The CDR3 runs to 14 residues. Germline assignment: CDR1 DFQATT and CDR2 SNEGSKA (reference sequence). Trimming took off 4 bases at V and 3 bases at J, with 14 bases between the two ends. This chain's CDR3 is CSAMHEDRTDTQYF. CDR3 nucleotides: TGCAGTGCTATGCATGAGGATAGGACAGATACGCAGTATTTT.

The chain carries TRBV4-1 and TRBJ2-4; D is unresolved. Trimming removed 1 base at V and 1 base at J, with 17 bases between. This CDR3 comprises 18 residues. Germline CDR1 MGHRA, CDR2 YSYEKL. Written as DNA, the CDR3 is TGCGCCAGCAGCCAAGGCCCTAGGGTCCGTAGCGCCAAAAACATTCAGTACTTC. Translated, it gives CASSQGPRVRSAKNIQYF.

This clonotype showed up just once. The junction departs from germline at one end; a sequencing error may be responsible. The chain couples TRBV9 to TRBJ2-7; D tentatively reads TRBD1 or TRBD2 (5 bases each). Germline CDR1 reads SGDLS; CDR2 reads YYNGEE. This CDR3 is 19 amino acids long. The CDR3 loop is CTSSGPVTEQFWPTYEQYF. The CDR3 DNA is TGTACCAGCAGCGGTCCCGTGACAGAGCAATTTTGGCCTACCTACGAGCAGTACTTC. Together with reference TRBV9 and TRBJ2-7, the CDR3 gives the full variable domain: DSGVTQTPKHLITATGQRVTLRCSPRSGDLSVYWYQQSLDQGLQFLIQYYNGEERAKGNILERFSAQQFPDLHSELNLSSLELGDSALYFCTSSGPVTEQFWPTYEQYFGPGTRLTVT.

V is TRBV21-1 and J is TRBJ1-2. TRBV21-1 is annotated as a pseudogene. This CDR3 spans 17 amino acids. CDR3 in amino acids: CASSKAKDGGPNYGYTF. Here the CDR3 DNA reads TGTGCCAGCAGCAAAGCAAAAGACGGAGGCCCGAACTATGGCTACACCTTC.